The 14 T cell receptor beta chains given below trace back to one sample, sequenced in a study of blood T cell repertoires in COVID-19 (dated by TCRdb to 2019 to 2021). Library creation used the immunoSEQ multiplex PCR assay. TCRdb's version of the immuneACCESS table is confined to in-frame rearrangements and falls short of the full clone set. An unresolved V gene accounts for under half of the shortfall where checked; the remainder is of unknown origin. Within this sample are about 170,000 clones, with around four fifths of them counted one time only. Together, the top ten hold roughly 18% of the sample. Sequencing was performed on peripheral blood. These TCRs come from a woman in her sixties or seventies who had recovered from COVID-19.

CDR3 sequence (DNA): TGTGCCACCAGCAGAGATTCGGGAGCGGGGGGTGAGCAGTTCTTC. Translating gives CATSRDSGAGGEQFF. The chain has TRBV15 and TRBJ2-1, with 9 bases matching TRBD2. The junction had 6 bases not matched to a gene; V was cut back by 0 bases and J by 9 bases. The length of the CDR3 is 15 residues. Germline CDR1 LNHNV, CDR2 YYDKDF (reference sequence).

This chain links TRBV2 with TRBJ1-4, with TRBD1 as a possible D gene (6 bases). This CDR3 spans 13 amino acids. Trimming took 7 bases from V and 5 from J, leaving 11 bases between them. The germline CDR1 and CDR2 sequences are SNHLY and FYNNEI. For the CDR3, the DNA is TGTGCCAGCACGGGGCAGGGGAATGAAAAACTGTTTTTT. Translated: CASTGQGNEKLFF.

The CDR3 DNA sequence: TGTGCCAGCAGTCAAAAGACTACCTATGGCTACACCTTC. This translates into CASSQKTTYGYTF. The rearrangement links TRBV6-2 or TRBV6-3 to TRBJ1-2; the D is unclear. Trimming pared 5 bases from V and 4 bases from J, leaving 11 bases between. The germline V gene encodes CDR1 MNHEY and CDR2 SVGEGT. The CDR3 covers 13 residues.

This chain uses TRBV7-3 with TRBJ1-2; D is possibly TRBD1 (6 bases). Germline CDR1 and CDR2: SGHTA and FQGTGA. V was pared by 4 bases and J by 8 bases, with 14 bases between. The CDR3 runs 13 residues. CDR3 residues: CASSYPGGGGYTF. CDR3 bases: TGTGCCAGCAGCTACCCCGGGGGGGGCGGCTACACCTTC.

J is TRBJ2-1 and V is TRBV20-1, with 7 bases that match TRBD2. Trimming at V came to 2 bases and at J to 12 bases, leaving 4 bases not matched to a gene. Germline CDR1 reads DFQATT; CDR2 reads SNEGSKA (reference sequence). The CDR3 totals 11 residues. Written as DNA, the CDR3 is TGCAGTGCTAGAACTAGCGTAGGGCAGTTCTTC. Protein: CSARTSVGQFF.

The chain couples TRBV18 to TRBJ1-2; 10 positions agree with TRBD1. V gave up 0 bases and J gave up 5 bases; unmatched junction bases: 6. This CDR3 has 16 amino acids. Per the germline V gene, CDR1 is KGHSH and CDR2 is LQKENI. In DNA, the CDR3 is TGTGCCAGCTCACCACCTGGGACAGGGGTGGGATATGGCTACACCTTC. It specifies CASSPPGTGVGYGYTF.

In DNA, the CDR3 is TGTGCCAGCAGCTTGGGACAGGCGATCTATGGCTACACCTTC. Its protein is CASSLGQAIYGYTF. This chain joins TRBV5-6 and TRBJ1-2, with D tentatively TRBD1 (6 bases). This CDR3 is 14 amino acids long. CDR1 is SGHDT and CDR2 is YYEEEE in the germline V gene. V lost 0 bases to trimming and J lost 4 bases, with 10 bases between them.

The chain joins TRBV9 to TRBJ2-3; TRBD2 might be the D (5 bases). V was pared by 0 bases and J by 0 bases, with 5 bases between. The CDR3 has 14 residues. CDR1 SGDLS and CDR2 YYNGEE come from the germline V gene. CDR3 amino acids: CASSVGTSTDTQYF. The CDR3 DNA sequence: TGTGCCAGCAGCGTAGGGACTAGCACAGATACGCAGTATTTT. Supplemented by reference TRBV9 and TRBJ2-3, the full variable domain reads DSGVTQTPKHLITATGQRVTLRCSPRSGDLSVYWYQQSLDQGLQFLIQYYNGEERAKGNILERFSAQQFPDLHSELNLSSLELGDSALYFCASSVGTSTDTQYFGPGTRLTVL.

The V gene is TRBV27, the J gene TRBJ2-3; 10 bases match TRBD2. The CDR3 has 21 amino acids. CDR1 and CDR2 from the germline V gene are MNHEY and SMNVEV (reference sequence). J lost 0 bases, V lost 8 bases, and 23 bases had no gene match. The CDR3 sequence: CASYTSGIPFTSEISTDTQYF. As DNA, the CDR3 is TGTGCCAGCTATACTAGCGGGATACCTTTCACTTCGGAAATTAGCACAGATACGCAGTATTTT.

Points on this clone: This sample also contains other DNA sequences that code for the same CDR3. The rearrangement joins TRBV28 to TRBJ1-5; D unclear. With 3 bases removed from V and 7 bases from J, the gap between germline ends came to 7 bases. The length of the CDR3 is 12 residues. CDR1 and CDR2 (germline): MDHEN, SYDVKM. CDR3 nucleotides: TGTGCCAGCAGTTTGTCAGGCCAGCCCCAGCATTTT. Residues: CASSLSGQPQHF.

The chain joins TRBV19 to TRBJ1-5; D remains unclear. V dropped 1 base and J dropped 2 bases, with 9 bases sitting between them. The germline V gene encodes CDR1 LNHDA and CDR2 SQIVND (reference sequence). The CDR3 sequence is 15 residues long. In DNA, the CDR3 is TGTGCCAGTAGTATAGTTAGAGGCCGCAATCAGCCCCAGCATTTT. As protein: CASSIVRGRNQPQHF. The variable domain in full, completed from reference TRBV19 and TRBJ1-5, reads DGGITQSPKYLFRKEGQNVTLSCEQNLNHDAMYWYRQDPGQGLRLIYYSQIVNDFQKGDIAEGYSVSREKKESFPLTVTSAQKNPTAFYLCASSIVRGRNQPQHFGDGTRLSIL.

This clone was recorded once. This sequence joins TRBV4-2 and TRBJ2-1; 10 bases agree with TRBD2. J was trimmed by 4 bases and V by 0 bases; bases with no gene match: 6. The CDR3 spans 17 residues. Germline CDR1 is LGHNA and CDR2 is YNFKEQ. This chain's CDR3 is CASSQDWTSGLYNEQFF. CDR3 bases: TGTGCCAGCAGCCAAGATTGGACTAGCGGCTTATACAATGAGCAGTTCTTC.

The sample holds one count of this clone. The rearrangement joins TRBV18 to TRBJ1-1, with a possible D match to TRBD1 (6 bases). Trimming removed 3 bases from V and 3 bases from J, with 11 bases in between. This CDR3 has 14 amino acids. Germline CDR1 and CDR2: KGHSH and LQKENI. The CDR3 coding sequence is TGTGCCAGCTCACCGGGGGGGCCGGACACTGAAGCTTTCTTT. Translation: CASSPGGPDTEAFF.

The gene calls are TRBV3-1 (or the pseudogene TRBV3-2) and TRBJ2-6, with 9 bases identical to TRBD1. CDR1 LGHDT and CDR2 YNNKEL come from the germline V gene (reference sequence). The CDR3 consists of 20 residues. The ends lost 3 bases at V and 3 bases at J; junction bases unmatched: 15. The DNA for the CDR3 is TGTGCCAGCAGCCATTGGGGGAACGGACAGGGGAATGATGGGGCCAACGTCCTGACTTTC. Protein product: CASSHWGNGQGNDGANVLTF.